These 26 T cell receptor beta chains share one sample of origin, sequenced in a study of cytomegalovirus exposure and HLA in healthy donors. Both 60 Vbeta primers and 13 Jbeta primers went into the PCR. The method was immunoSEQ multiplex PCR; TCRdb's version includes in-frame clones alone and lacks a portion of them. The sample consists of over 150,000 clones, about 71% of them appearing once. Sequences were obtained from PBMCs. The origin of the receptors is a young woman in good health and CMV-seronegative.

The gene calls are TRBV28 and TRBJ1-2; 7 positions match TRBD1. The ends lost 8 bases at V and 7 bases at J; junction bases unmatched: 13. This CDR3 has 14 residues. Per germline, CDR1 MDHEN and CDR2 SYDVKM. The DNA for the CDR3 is TGTGCCAGCGGAAGGGACAGAGTTAGAGGTGGCTACACCTTC. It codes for CASGRDRVRGGYTF.

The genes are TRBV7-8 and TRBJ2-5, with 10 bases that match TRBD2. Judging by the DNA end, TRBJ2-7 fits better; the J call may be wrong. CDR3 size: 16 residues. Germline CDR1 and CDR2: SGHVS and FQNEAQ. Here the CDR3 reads CASSPHGLAGVYEQYF. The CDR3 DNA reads TGTGCCAGCAGCCCCCACGGGCTAGCGGGGGTCTACGAGCAGTACTTC.

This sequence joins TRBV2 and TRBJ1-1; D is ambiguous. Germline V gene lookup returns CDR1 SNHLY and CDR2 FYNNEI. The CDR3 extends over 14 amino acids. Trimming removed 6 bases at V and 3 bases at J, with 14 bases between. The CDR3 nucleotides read TGTGCCAGCAGCCGATCGATAACTTACACTGAAGCTTTCTTT. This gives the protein CASSRSITYTEAFF.

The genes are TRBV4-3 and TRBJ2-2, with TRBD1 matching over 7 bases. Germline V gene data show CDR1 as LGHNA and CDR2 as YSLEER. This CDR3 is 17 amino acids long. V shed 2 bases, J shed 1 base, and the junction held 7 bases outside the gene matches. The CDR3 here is CASSQRLGTENTGELFF. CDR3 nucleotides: TGCGCCAGCAGCCAACGCCTGGGGACAGAGAACACCGGGGAGCTGTTTTTT.

The CDR3 is CASKWTQYNEQFF. DNA for the CDR3: TGTGCCAGCAAATGGACTCAATACAATGAGCAGTTCTTC. The chain uses TRBV2 and TRBJ2-1, with D perhaps matching TRBD2 (5 bases). CDR1 and CDR2 (germline): SNHLY, FYNNEI. V was trimmed by 7 bases and J by 4 bases, leaving 11 bases between them. The CDR3 is 13 amino acids.

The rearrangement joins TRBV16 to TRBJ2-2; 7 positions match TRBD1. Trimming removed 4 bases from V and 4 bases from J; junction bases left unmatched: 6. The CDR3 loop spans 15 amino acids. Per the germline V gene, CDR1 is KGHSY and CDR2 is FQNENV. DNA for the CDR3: TGTGCCAGCAGCCCACTGTCAGGGGGCACCGGGGAGCTGTTTTTT. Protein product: CASSPLSGGTGELFF.

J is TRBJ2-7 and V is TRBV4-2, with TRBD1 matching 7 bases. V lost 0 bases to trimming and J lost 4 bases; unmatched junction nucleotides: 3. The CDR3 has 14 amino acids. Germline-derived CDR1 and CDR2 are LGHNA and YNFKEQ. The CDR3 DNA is TGTGCCAGCAGCCAAGATGGGGACAGTTACGAGCAGTACTTC. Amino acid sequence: CASSQDGDSYEQYF.

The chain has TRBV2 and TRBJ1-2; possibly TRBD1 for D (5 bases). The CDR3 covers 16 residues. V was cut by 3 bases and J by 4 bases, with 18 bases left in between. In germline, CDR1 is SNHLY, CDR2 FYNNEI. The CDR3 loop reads CASSDPDRPGGYGYTF. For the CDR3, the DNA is TGTGCCAGCAGTGATCCCGACCGCCCGGGGGGCTATGGCTACACCTTC.

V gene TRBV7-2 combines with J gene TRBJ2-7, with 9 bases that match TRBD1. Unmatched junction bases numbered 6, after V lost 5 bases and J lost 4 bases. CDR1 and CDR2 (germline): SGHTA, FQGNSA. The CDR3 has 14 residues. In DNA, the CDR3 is TGTGCCAGCAGCCAGACAGGGGGTGCTTACGAGCAGTACTTC. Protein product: CASSQTGGAYEQYF.

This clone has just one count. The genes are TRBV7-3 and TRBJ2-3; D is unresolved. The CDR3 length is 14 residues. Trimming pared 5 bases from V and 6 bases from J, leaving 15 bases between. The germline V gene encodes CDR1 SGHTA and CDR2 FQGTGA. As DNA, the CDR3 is TGTGCCAGCAGCCCCCAAACTCCGTCTGATACGCAGTATTTT. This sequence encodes CASSPQTPSDTQYF.

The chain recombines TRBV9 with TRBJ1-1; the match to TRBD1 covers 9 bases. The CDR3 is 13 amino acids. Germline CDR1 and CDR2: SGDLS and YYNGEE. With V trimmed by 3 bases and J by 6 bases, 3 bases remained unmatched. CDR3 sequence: CASSGGQGPEAFF. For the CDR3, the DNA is TGTGCCAGCAGCGGTGGACAGGGGCCTGAAGCTTTCTTT.

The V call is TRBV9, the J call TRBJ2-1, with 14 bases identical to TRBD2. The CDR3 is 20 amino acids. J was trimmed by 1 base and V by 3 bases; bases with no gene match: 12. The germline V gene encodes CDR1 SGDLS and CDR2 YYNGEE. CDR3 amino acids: CASSANPTGLAGDSYNEQFF. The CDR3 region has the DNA TGTGCCAGCAGCGCGAATCCTACGGGACTAGCGGGAGATTCCTACAATGAGCAGTTCTTC. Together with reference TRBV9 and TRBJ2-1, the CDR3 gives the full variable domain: DSGVTQTPKHLITATGQRVTLRCSPRSGDLSVYWYQQSLDQGLQFLIQYYNGEERAKGNILERFSAQQFPDLHSELNLSSLELGDSALYFCASSANPTGLAGDSYNEQFFGPGTRLTVL.

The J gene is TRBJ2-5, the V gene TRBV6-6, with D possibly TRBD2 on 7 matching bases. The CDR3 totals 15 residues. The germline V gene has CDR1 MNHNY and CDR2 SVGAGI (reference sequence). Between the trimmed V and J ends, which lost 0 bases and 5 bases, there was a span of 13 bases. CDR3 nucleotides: TGTGCCAGCAGTTACTCGGGGGGGCTTCAGGAGACCCAGTACTTC. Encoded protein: CASSYSGGLQETQYF.

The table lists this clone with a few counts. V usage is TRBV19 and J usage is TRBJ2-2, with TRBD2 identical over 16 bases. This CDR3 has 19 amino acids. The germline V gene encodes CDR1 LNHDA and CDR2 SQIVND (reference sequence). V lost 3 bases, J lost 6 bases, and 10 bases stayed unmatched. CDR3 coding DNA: TGTGCCAGTAGTATTGACCCCCCGGGACTAGCGGGAGGGTCCGGGGAGCTGTTTTTT. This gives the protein CASSIDPPGLAGGSGELFF.

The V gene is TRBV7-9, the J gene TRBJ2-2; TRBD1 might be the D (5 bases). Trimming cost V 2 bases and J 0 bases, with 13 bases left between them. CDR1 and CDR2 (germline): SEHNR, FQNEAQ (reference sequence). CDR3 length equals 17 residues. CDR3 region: CASSLYTGLANTGELFF. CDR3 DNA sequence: TGTGCCAGCAGCTTATACACAGGCCTTGCGAACACCGGGGAGCTGTTTTTT. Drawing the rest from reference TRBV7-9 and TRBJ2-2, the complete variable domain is DTGVSQNPRHKITKRGQNVTFRCDPISEHNRLYWYRQTLGQGPEFLTYFQNEAQLEKSRLLSDRFSAERPKGSFSTLEIQRTEQGDSAMYLCASSLYTGLANTGELFFGEGSRLTVL.

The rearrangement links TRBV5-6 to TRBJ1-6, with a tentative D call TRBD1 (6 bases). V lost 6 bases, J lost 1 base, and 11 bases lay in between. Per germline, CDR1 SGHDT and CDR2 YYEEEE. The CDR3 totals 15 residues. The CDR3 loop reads CASNRARSYNSPLHF. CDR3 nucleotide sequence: TGTGCCAGCAACAGGGCAAGGTCCTATAATTCACCCCTCCACTTT.

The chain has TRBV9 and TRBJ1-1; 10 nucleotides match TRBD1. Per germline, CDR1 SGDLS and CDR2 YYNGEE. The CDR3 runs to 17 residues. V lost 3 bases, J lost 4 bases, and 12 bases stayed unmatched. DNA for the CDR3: TGTGCCAGCAGCGCTTCACGGGACAGGGGACGTGGCACTGAAGCTTTCTTT. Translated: CASSASRDRGRGTEAFF.

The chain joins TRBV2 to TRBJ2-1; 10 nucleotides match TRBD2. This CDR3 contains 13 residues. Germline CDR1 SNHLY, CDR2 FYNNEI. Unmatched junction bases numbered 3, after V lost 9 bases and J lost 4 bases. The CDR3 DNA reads TGTGCCAGTGGACTAGCGGTTTACAATGAGCAGTTCTTC. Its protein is CASGLAVYNEQFF.

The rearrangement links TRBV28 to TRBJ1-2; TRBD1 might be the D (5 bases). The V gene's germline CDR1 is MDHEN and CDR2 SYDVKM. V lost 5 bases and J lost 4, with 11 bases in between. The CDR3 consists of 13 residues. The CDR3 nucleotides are TGTGCCAGCAGTGAACCGGGGGGCTATGGCTACACCTTC. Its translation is CASSEPGGYGYTF.

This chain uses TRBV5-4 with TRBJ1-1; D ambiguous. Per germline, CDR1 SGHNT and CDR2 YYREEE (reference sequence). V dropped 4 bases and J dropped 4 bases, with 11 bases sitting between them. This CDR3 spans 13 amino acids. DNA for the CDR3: TGTGCCAGCAGCCCGCCCGGGTTCACTGAAGCTTTCTTT. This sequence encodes CASSPPGFTEAFF.

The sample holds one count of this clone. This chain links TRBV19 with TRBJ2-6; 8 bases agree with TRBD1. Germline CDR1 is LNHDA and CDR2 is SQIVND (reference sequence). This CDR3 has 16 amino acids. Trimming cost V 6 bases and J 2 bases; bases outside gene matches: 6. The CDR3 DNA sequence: TGTGCCAGTAGCACCAGGGGGCGAACTGGGGCCAACGTCCTGACTTTC. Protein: CASSTRGRTGANVLTF. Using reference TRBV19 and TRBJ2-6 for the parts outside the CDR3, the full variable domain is DGGITQSPKYLFRKEGQNVTLSCEQNLNHDAMYWYRQDPGQGLRLIYYSQIVNDFQKGDIAEGYSVSREKKESFPLTVTSAQKNPTAFYLCASSTRGRTGANVLTFGAGSRLTVL.

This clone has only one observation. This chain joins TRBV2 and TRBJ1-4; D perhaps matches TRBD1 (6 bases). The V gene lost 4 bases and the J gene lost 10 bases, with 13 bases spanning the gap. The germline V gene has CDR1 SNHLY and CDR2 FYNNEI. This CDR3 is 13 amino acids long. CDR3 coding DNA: TGTGCCAGCAGTGCCACAGGGCACGTAAAACTGTTTTTT. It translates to CASSATGHVKLFF.

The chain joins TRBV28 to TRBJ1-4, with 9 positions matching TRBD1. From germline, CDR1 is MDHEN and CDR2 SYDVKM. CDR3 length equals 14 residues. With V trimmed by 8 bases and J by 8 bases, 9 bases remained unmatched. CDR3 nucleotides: TGTGCCAGCCTTACCGGGACAGGGAAGGAAAAACTGTTTTTT. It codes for CASLTGTGKEKLFF.

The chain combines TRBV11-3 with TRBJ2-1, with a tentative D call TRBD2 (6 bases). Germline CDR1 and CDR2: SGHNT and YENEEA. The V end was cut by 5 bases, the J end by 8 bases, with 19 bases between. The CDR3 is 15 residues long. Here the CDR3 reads CASSAATEGGYEQFF. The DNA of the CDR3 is TGTGCCAGCAGCGCCGCGACGGAGGGCGGGTATGAGCAGTTCTTC.

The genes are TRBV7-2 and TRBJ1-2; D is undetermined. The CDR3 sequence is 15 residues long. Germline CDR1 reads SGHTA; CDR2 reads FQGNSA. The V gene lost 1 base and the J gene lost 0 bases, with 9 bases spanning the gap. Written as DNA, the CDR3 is TGTGCCAGCAGCTTAGATGCCGGGTCTAACTATGGCTACACCTTC. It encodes CASSLDAGSNYGYTF.

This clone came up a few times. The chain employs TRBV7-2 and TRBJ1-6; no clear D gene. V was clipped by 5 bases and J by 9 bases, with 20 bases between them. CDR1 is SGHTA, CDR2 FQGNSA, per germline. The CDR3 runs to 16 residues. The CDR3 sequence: CASSARGHPGSSPLHF. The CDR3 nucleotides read TGTGCCAGCAGCGCTCGGGGTCACCCTGGTTCTTCACCCCTCCACTTT.